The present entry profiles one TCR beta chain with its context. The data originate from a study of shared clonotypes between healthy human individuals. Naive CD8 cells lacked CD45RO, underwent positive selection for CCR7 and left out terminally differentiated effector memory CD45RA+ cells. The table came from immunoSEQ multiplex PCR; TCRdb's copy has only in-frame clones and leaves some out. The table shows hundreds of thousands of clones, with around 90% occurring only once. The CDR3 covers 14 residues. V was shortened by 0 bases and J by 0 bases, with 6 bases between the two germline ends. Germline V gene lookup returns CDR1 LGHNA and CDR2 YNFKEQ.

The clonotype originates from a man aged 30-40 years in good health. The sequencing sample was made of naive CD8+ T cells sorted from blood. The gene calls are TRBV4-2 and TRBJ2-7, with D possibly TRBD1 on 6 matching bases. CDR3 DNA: TGTGCCAGCAGCCAAGAGGACAGCTCCTACGAGCAGTACTTC. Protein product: CASSQEDSSYEQYF.